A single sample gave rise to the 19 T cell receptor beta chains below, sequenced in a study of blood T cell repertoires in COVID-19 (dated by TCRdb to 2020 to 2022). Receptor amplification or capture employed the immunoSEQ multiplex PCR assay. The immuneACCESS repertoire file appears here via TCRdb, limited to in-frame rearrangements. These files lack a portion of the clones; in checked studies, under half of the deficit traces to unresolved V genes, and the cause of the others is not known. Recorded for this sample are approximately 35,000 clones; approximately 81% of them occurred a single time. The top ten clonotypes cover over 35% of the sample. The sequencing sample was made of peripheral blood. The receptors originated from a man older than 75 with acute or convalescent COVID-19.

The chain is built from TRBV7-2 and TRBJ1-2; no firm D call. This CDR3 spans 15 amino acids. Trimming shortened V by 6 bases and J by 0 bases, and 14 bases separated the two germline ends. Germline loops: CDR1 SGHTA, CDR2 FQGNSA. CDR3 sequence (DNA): TGTGCCAGCAGTCGCGGAGGGTCTTCTAACTATGGCTACACCTTC. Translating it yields CASSRGGSSNYGYTF.

Here the CDR3 reads CASGFGGASSLAKNIQYF. The CDR3 nucleotides read TGTGCTAGTGGTTTTGGGGGGGCAAGTTCGCTAGCCAAAAACATTCAGTACTTC. The chain combines TRBV12-5 with TRBJ2-4, with D maybe TRBD2 (7 bases). CDR1 is LGHNT, CDR2 FRNRAP, per germline. Trimming removed 3 bases at V and 0 bases at J, with 18 bases between. CDR3 length: 18 residues.

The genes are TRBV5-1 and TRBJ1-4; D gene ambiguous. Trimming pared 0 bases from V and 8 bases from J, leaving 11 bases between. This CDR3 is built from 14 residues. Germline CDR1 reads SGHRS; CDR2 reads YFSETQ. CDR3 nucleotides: TGCGCCAGCAGCTTGGGCCAGGATTCCGAAAAACTGTTTTTT. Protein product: CASSLGQDSEKLFF.

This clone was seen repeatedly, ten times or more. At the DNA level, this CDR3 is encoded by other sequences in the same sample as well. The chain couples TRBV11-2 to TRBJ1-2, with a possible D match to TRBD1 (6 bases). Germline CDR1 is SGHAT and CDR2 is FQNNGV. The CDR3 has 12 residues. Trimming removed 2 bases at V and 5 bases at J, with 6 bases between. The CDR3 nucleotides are TGTGCCAGCAGCTTACAGGGGTATGGCTACACCTTC. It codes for CASSLQGYGYTF.

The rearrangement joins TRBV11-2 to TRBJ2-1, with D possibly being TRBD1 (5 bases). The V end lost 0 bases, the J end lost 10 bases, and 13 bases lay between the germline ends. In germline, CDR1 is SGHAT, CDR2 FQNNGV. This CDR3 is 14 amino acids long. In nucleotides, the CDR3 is TGTGCCAGCAGCTTAGAGCCGCAGGGTGCCGAGCAGTTCTTC. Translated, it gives CASSLEPQGAEQFF.

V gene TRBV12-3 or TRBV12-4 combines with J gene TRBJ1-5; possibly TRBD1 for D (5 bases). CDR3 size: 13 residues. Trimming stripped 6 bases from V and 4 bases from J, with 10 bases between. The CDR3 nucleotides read TGTGCCAGCAGAAGGACACTTAATCAGCCCCAGCATTTT. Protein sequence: CASRRTLNQPQHF.

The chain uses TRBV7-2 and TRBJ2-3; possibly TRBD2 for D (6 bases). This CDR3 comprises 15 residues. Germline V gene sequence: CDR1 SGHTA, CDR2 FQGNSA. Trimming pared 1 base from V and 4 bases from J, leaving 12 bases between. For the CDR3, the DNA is TGTGCCAGCAGCTTAGAGGGTAGCGGCCCAGATACGCAGTATTTT. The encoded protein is CASSLEGSGPDTQYF.

The CDR3 coding sequence is TGTGCCAGCAGCTTGCAGGGGACGAGTGGATATGGCTACACCTTC. Its translation is CASSLQGTSGYGYTF. The chain recombines TRBV5-6 with TRBJ1-2, with D maybe TRBD1 (6 bases). The CDR3 runs to 15 residues. V lost 1 base, J lost 5 bases, and 15 bases lay in between. CDR1 SGHDT and CDR2 YYEEEE come from the germline V gene. The entire variable domain, with the rest obtained from reference TRBV5-6 and TRBJ1-2, is as follows: DAGVTQSPTHLIKTRGQQVTLRCSPKSGHDTVSWYQQALGQGPQFIFQYYEEEERQRGNFPDRFSGHQFPNYSSELNVNALLLGDSALYLCASSLQGTSGYGYTFGSGTRLTVV.

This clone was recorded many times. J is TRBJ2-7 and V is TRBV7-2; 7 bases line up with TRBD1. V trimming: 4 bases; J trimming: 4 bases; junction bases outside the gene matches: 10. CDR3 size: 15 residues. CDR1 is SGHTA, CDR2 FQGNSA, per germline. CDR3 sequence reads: CASSSSGTAVYEQYF. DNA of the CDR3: TGTGCCAGCAGCTCTTCCGGGACAGCCGTATACGAGCAGTACTTC. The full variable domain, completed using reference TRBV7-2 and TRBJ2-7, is GAGVSQSPSNKVTEKGKDVELRCDPISGHTALYWYRQSLGQGLEFLIYFQGNSAPDKSGLPSDRFSAERTGGSVSTLTIQRTQQEDSAVYLCASSSSGTAVYEQYFGPGTRLTVT.

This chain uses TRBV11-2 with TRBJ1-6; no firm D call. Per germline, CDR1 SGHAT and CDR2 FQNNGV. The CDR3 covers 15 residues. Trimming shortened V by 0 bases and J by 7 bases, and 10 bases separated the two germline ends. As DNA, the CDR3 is TGTGCCAGCAGCTTAGATAGGAGAGAAAATTCACCCCTCCACTTT. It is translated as CASSLDRRENSPLHF.

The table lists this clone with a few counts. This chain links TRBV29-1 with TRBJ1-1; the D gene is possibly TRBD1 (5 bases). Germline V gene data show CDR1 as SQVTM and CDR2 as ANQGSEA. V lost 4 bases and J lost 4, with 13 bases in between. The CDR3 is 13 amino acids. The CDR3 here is CSVGTLFGTEAFF. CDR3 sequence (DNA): TGCAGCGTTGGGACACTGTTTGGCACTGAAGCTTTCTTT.

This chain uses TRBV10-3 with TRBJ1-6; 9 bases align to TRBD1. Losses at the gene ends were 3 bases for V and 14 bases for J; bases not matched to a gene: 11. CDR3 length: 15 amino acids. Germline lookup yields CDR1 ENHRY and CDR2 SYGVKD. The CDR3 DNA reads TGTGCCATCAGTGACACTACAGGGGGCGCCGGCACCCTCCACTTT. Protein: CAISDTTGGAGTLHF.

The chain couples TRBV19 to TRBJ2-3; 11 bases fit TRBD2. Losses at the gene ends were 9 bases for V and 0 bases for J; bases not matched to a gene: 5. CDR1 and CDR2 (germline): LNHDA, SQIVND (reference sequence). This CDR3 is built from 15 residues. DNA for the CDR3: TGTGCCAGACCCGGGACTAGCGGTAGCACAGATACGCAGTATTTT. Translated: CARPGTSGSTDTQYF.

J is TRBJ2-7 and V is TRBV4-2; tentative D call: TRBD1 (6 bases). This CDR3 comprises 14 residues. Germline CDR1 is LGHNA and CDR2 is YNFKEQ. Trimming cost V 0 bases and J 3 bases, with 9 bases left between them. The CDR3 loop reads CASSQENRVYEQYF. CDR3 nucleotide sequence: TGTGCCAGCAGCCAAGAAAACAGGGTCTACGAGCAGTACTTC.

The CDR3 loop is CASSLTSGGQSFF. DNA for the CDR3: TGTGCCAGCAGCTTAACTAGCGGGGGCCAGTCGTTCTTC. V gene TRBV7-2 combines with J gene TRBJ2-1, with 11 bases identical to TRBD2. With V trimmed by 2 bases and J by 15 bases, 6 bases remained unmatched. Germline V gene sequence: CDR1 SGHTA, CDR2 FQGNSA. This CDR3 spans 13 amino acids.

CDR3 in DNA: TGTGCCAGCAGGTCGGAGGGGCAGCCCCAGCATTTT. Its protein is CASRSEGQPQHF. J is TRBJ1-5 and V is TRBV2; tentative D call: TRBD1 (5 bases). The CDR3 contains 12 residues. CDR1 SNHLY and CDR2 FYNNEI come from the germline V gene. V was trimmed by 6 bases and J by 7 bases, leaving 10 bases between them. The entire variable domain, with the rest obtained from reference TRBV2 and TRBJ1-5, is as follows: EPEVTQTPSHQVTQMGQEVILRCVPISNHLYFYWYRQILGQKVEFLVSFYNNEISEKSEIFDDQFSVERPDGSNFTLKIRSTKLEDSAMYFCASRSEGQPQHFGDGTRLSIL.

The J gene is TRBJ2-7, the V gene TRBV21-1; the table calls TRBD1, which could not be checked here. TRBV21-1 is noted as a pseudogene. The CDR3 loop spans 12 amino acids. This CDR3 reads CASSSQGGVEYF. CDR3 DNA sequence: TGTGCCAGCAGTTCCCAAGGGGGCGTGGAGTACTTC.

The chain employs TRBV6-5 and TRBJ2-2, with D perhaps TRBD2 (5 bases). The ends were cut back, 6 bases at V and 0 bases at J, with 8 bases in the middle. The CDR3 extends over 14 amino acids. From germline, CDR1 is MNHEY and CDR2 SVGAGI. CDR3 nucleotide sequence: TGTGCCAGCAGGAGGGATGCGAACACCGGGGAGCTGTTTTTT. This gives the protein CASRRDANTGELFF.

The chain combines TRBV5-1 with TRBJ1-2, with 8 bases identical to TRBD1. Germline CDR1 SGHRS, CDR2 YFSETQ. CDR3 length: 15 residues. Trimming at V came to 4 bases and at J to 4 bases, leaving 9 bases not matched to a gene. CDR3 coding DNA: TGCGCCAGCAGCGTCGACAGGGGAGAAGTCTATGGCTACACCTTC. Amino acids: CASSVDRGEVYGYTF.